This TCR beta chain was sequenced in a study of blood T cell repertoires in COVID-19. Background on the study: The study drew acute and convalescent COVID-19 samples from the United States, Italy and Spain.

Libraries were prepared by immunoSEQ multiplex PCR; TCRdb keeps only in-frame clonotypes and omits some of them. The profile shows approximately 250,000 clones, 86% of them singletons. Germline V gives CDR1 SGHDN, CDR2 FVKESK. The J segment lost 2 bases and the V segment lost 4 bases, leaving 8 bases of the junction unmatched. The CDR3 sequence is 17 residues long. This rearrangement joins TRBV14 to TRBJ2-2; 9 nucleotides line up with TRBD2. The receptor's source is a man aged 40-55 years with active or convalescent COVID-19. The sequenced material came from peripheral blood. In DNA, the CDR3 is TGTGCCAGCAGCCGCAACGCGGGGGGGCCTAACACCGGGGAGCTGTTTTTT. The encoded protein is CASSRNAGGPNTGELFF.